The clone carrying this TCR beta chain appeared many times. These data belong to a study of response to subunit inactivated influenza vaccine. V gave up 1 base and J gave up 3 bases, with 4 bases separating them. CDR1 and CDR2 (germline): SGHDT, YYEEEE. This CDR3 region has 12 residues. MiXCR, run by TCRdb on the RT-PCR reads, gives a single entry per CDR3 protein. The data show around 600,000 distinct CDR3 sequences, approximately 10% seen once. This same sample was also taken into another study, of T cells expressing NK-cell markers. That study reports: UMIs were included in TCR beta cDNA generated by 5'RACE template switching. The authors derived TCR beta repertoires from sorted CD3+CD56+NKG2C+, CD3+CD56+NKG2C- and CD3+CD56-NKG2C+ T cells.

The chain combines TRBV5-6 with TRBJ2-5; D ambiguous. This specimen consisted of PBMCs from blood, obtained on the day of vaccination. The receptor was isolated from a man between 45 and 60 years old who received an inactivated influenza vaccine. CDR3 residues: CASSLLEETQYF. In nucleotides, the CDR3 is TGTGCCAGCAGCTTGTTAGAAGAGACCCAGTACTTC.